This T cell receptor beta chain was identified in a study of T cell repertoires in cytomegalovirus infection. Whole-study context: Evidence of both CMV infection and a matching HLA type came from public TCR beta signatures.

V lost 5 bases to trimming and J lost 2 bases, with 14 bases between them. The CDR3 totals 14 residues. CDR1 SGHRS and CDR2 YFSETQ come from the germline V gene. This clonotype showed up just a few times. TCRdb redid the calling of the reads with MiXCR, one entry per CDR3 protein. The table includes a few hundred thousand distinct CDR3 sequences, 15% to 20% detected once. The material sequenced was PBMCs. The source is a human donor in good health (CMV status not recorded). Some clones in this sample may be carry-over from other donors' samples. V usage is TRBV5-1 and J usage is TRBJ2-7, with TRBD1 as a possible D gene (6 bases). The CDR3 loop is CASRFDRIPYEQYF. The CDR3 DNA sequence: TGCGCCAGCAGATTCGACAGGATACCCTACGAGCAGTACTTC.